The next 30 T cell receptor beta chains were all read from a single sample in a study of OX40 agonist ivuxolimab in advanced cancers. Only in-frame clones appear in the TCRdb table, and some are missing; sequencing was by immunoSEQ multiplex PCR. The table shows approximately 70,000 clones, with approximately 78% occurring only once. The sequencing used CD4+ or CD8+ T cells sorted from blood, collected in a trial of the OX40 agonist ivuxolimab. The receptors were sampled from an adult with an advanced solid tumor such as melanoma, head and neck, liver or kidney cancer.

This chain connects TRBV5-4 to TRBJ1-6; D perhaps matches TRBD1 (5 bases). This CDR3 spans 14 amino acids. Germline V gives CDR1 SGHNT, CDR2 YYREEE (reference sequence). Trimming shortened V by 0 bases and J by 10 bases, and 11 bases separated the two germline ends. CDR3 sequence: CASSLDRGRSPLHF. DNA of the CDR3: TGTGCCAGCAGCTTGGATCGGGGCCGCTCACCCCTCCACTTT.

The chain carries TRBV19 and TRBJ1-1, with D possibly TRBD1 on 6 matching bases. CDR3 size: 12 residues. V was clipped by 3 bases and J by 10 bases, with 12 bases between them. Per the germline V gene, CDR1 is LNHDA and CDR2 is SQIVND (reference sequence). Written as DNA, the CDR3 is TGTGCCAGTAGTATTCCCAGGGGTTCAGCTTTCTTT. Translation: CASSIPRGSAFF.

The gene calls are TRBV7-2 and TRBJ2-3; D not certain. Trimming removed 4 bases from V and 7 bases from J, with 12 bases in between. The CDR3 covers 13 residues. CDR1 SGHTA and CDR2 FQGNSA come from the germline V gene. CDR3 sequence reads: CASSSTLGNTQYF. The CDR3 DNA sequence: TGTGCCAGCAGCTCCACTTTAGGAAATACGCAGTATTTT.

This chain uses TRBV6-6 with TRBJ1-5; D uncertain. The V and J ends lost 4 bases and 4 bases respectively, with 8 bases between them. The CDR3 covers 13 residues. CDR1 is MNHNY, CDR2 SVGAGI, per germline (reference sequence). The CDR3 loop is CASSSGANQPQHF. CDR3 nucleotides: TGTGCCAGCAGTTCAGGTGCTAATCAGCCCCAGCATTTT.

This rearrangement joins TRBV25-1 to TRBJ1-6; weak D call: TRBD1 (6 bases). This CDR3 comprises 16 residues. The ends were cut back, 3 bases at V and 7 bases at J, with 16 bases in the middle. Germline V lookup: CDR1 MGHDK, CDR2 SYGVNS. The CDR3 sequence: CASSEGAAPGNSPLHF. The CDR3 bases are TGTGCCAGCAGTGAGGGGGCCGCCCCGGGGAATTCACCCCTCCACTTT.

The rearrangement links TRBV19 to TRBJ1-6; TRBD1 might be the D (5 bases). This CDR3 is 13 amino acids long. Trimming removed 5 bases from V and 7 bases from J, with 9 bases in between. Looked up from germline, CDR1 is LNHDA and CDR2 is SQIVND (reference sequence). The CDR3 sequence is CASSPGVNSPLHF. The CDR3 DNA follows: TGTGCCAGTAGTCCGGGGGTAAATTCACCCCTCCACTTT.

The rearrangement joins TRBV28 to TRBJ2-3; 12 positions match TRBD2. J lost 4 bases, V lost 8 bases, and 13 bases had no gene match. CDR1 and CDR2 from the germline V gene are MDHEN and SYDVKM. The CDR3 contains 17 residues. The CDR3 sequence is CASPSRASGGVPDTQYF. The CDR3, as DNA: TGTGCCAGCCCTTCCCGGGCTAGCGGGGGGGTTCCAGATACGCAGTATTTT.

The genes are TRBV6-5 and TRBJ1-4; D perhaps matches TRBD1 (6 bases). CDR3 length equals 15 residues. The germline V gene encodes CDR1 MNHEY and CDR2 SVGAGI. Trimming shortened V by 6 bases and J by 7 bases, and 18 bases separated the two germline ends. The CDR3 is CASSQAARGGEKLFF. The DNA for the CDR3 is TGTGCCAGCAGCCAGGCGGCCAGGGGAGGTGAAAAACTGTTTTTT.

Ten or more counts support this clone. The chain couples TRBV6-6 to TRBJ1-2; 7 positions agree with TRBD1. Per germline, CDR1 MNHNY and CDR2 SVGAGI (reference sequence). This CDR3 is 14 amino acids long. V dropped 4 bases and J dropped 9; count of bases not matched to a gene: 11. CDR3 nucleotides: TGTGCCAGCAGTTTGACAGGGCCCTTCTCTAGCTACACCTTC. It yields the protein CASSLTGPFSSYTF.

This clone was picked up one time. V and J are TRBV7-9 and TRBJ2-2; D may be TRBD1 (6 bases). The CDR3 consists of 15 residues. The V gene lost 1 base and the J gene lost 4 bases, with 10 bases spanning the gap. The V gene's germline CDR1 is SEHNR and CDR2 FQNEAQ (reference sequence). CDR3 nucleotide sequence: TGTGCCAGCAGCTTAGAGGGGGTGCGCACCGGGGAGCTGTTTTTT. It translates to CASSLEGVRTGELFF.

There are a few counts of this clone. The chain combines TRBV7-8 with TRBJ2-3, with no clear D. The V gene lost 2 bases and the J gene lost 5 bases, with 5 bases spanning the gap. Germline CDR1 and CDR2: SGHVS and FQNEAQ. The CDR3 consists of 12 residues. The CDR3 loop is CASSLYRDTQYF. As DNA, the CDR3 is TGTGCCAGCAGCTTATATAGAGATACGCAGTATTTT.

This clone was detected only a few times. The rearrangement uses TRBV6-1 and TRBJ1-1; D is undetermined. The V end lost 4 bases, the J end lost 9 bases, and 9 bases lay between the germline ends. Germline-derived CDR1 and CDR2 are MNHNS and SASEGT. The CDR3 covers 11 residues. CDR3 amino acids: CASSVSRQAFF. The CDR3 nucleotides read TGTGCCAGCAGTGTCTCCCGCCAAGCTTTCTTT.

This chain uses TRBV28 with TRBJ1-1; 7 bases agree with TRBD1. Trimming took 3 bases from V and 2 from J; bases not matched to a gene: 6. This CDR3 is built from 15 residues. CDR1 is MDHEN and CDR2 is SYDVKM in the germline V gene. CDR3 DNA sequence: TGTGCCAGCAGTTTGTTGTGGACAGGCAACACTGAAGCTTTCTTT. It translates to CASSLLWTGNTEAFF.

This clone was detected once. This chain links TRBV27 with TRBJ2-3, with 10 nucleotides matching TRBD2. V shed 3 bases and J 5 bases; nucleotides not matched to a gene: 5. The CDR3 spans 15 residues. The germline V gene has CDR1 MNHEY and CDR2 SMNVEV (reference sequence). CDR3 residues: CASSFWLAGVDTQYF. For the CDR3, the DNA is TGTGCCAGCAGTTTCTGGCTAGCGGGAGTAGATACGCAGTATTTT.

The V and J genes are TRBV7-2 and TRBJ2-2, with TRBD1 identical over 8 bases. The CDR3 loop spans 16 amino acids. Trimming removed 4 bases from V and 9 bases from J; junction bases left unmatched: 13. Germline values: CDR1 SGHTA, CDR2 FQGNSA. CDR3 region: CASSSRLGTGGRELFF. CDR3 DNA: TGTGCCAGCAGCTCCCGGCTTGGGACAGGAGGGCGGGAGCTGTTTTTT.

This chain uses TRBV29-1 with TRBJ2-3; D is possibly TRBD1 (6 bases). Germline CDR1 and CDR2: SQVTM and ANQGSEA. The CDR3 extends over 12 amino acids. Trimming removed 6 bases at V and 3 bases at J, with 10 bases between. The CDR3 bases are TGCAGCGTAAACAGGGAGACAGATACGCAGTATTTT. It encodes CSVNRETDTQYF.

The V and J genes are TRBV6-5 and TRBJ1-1; D is uncertain. The germline V gene has CDR1 MNHEY and CDR2 SVGAGI. Trimming took off 0 bases at V and 5 bases at J, with 1 base between the two ends. This CDR3 comprises 11 residues. DNA of the CDR3: TGTGCCAGCAGTTACTCTACTGAAGCTTTCTTT. This translates into CASSYSTEAFF.

This chain connects TRBV15 to TRBJ1-1; D not certain. Germline CDR1 LNHNV, CDR2 YYDKDF (reference sequence). Between the trimmed V and J ends, which lost 3 bases and 0 bases, there was a span of 11 bases. This CDR3 is built from 15 residues. DNA for the CDR3: TGTGCCACCAGCAGCCGTATGGACTTGAACACTGAAGCTTTCTTT. This gives the protein CATSSRMDLNTEAFF. The variable domain in full, completed from reference TRBV15 and TRBJ1-1, reads DAMVIQNPRYQVTQFGKPVTLSCSQTLNHNVMYWYQQKSSQAPKLLFHYYDKDFNNEADTPDNFQSRRPNTSFCFLDIRSPGLGDTAMYLCATSSRMDLNTEAFFGQGTRLTVV.

The chain recombines TRBV5-1 with TRBJ1-6; no clear D. The germline V gene has CDR1 SGHRS and CDR2 YFSETQ. Trimming took 1 base from V and 7 from J, leaving 9 bases between them. The length of the CDR3 is 14 residues. CDR3 residues: CASSLSPGNSPLHF. For the CDR3, the DNA is TGCGCCAGCAGCTTGAGTCCGGGAAATTCACCCCTCCACTTT.

The chain employs TRBV4-1 and TRBJ2-5; possible D gene TRBD1, 8 bases. The germline gives CDR1 MGHRA, CDR2 YSYEKL. The CDR3 contains 14 residues. V was pared by 4 bases and J by 5 bases, with 14 bases between. The CDR3: CASSRTGRDETQYF. CDR3 in DNA: TGCGCCAGCAGCCGGACAGGGAGGGATGAGACCCAGTACTTC.

The chain recombines TRBV27 with TRBJ2-6; the D is unclear. This CDR3 contains 16 residues. Looked up from germline, CDR1 is MNHEY and CDR2 is SMNVEV (reference sequence). Trimming took off 4 bases at V and 2 bases at J, with 12 bases between the two ends. The CDR3: CASSYPRVAGANVLTF. The CDR3 DNA follows: TGTGCCAGCAGTTACCCCCGCGTGGCTGGGGCCAACGTCCTGACTTTC.

This clone was recorded only once. A read error may produce the germline difference seen at one junction end. The gene calls are TRBV5-1 and TRBJ1-2; no clear D gene. This CDR3 is 15 amino acids long. Germline CDR1 SGHRS, CDR2 YFSETQ. CDR3 region: CASSSDTQPRYGYTF. The DNA of the CDR3 is TGTGCCAGCAGCTCCGACACGCAGCCCCGCTATGGCTACACCTTC.

J is TRBJ2-7 and V is TRBV6-1, with a weak D call TRBD2 (5 bases). Germline CDR1 and CDR2: MNHNS and SASEGT. The CDR3 is 12 residues long. The V and J ends lost 4 bases and 9 bases respectively, with 13 bases between them. The CDR3 DNA sequence: TGTGCCAGCAGTGTGTCGGAGCGGCGGCAGTACTTC. Its translation: CASSVSERRQYF.

A few counts support this clone. The chain is built from TRBV5-4 and TRBJ2-3, with a tentative D call TRBD2 (6 bases). CDR1 SGHNT and CDR2 YYREEE come from the germline V gene (reference sequence). The CDR3 extends over 15 amino acids. Between the trimmed V and J ends, which lost 0 bases and 1 base, there was a span of 9 bases. The CDR3: CASSLGSSGTDTQYF. CDR3 DNA: TGTGCCAGCAGCTTGGGGTCTAGCGGCACAGATACGCAGTATTTT. The complete variable domain, with remaining parts taken from reference TRBV5-4 and TRBJ2-3, reads ETGVTQSPTHLIKTRGQQVTLRCSSQSGHNTVSWYQQALGQGPQFIFQYYREEENGRGNFPPRFSGLQFPNYSSELNVNALELDDSALYLCASSLGSSGTDTQYFGPGTRLTVL.

The chain links TRBV5-6 to TRBJ2-7, with TRBD2 as a possible D gene (6 bases). The CDR3 extends over 13 amino acids. Trimming shortened V by 2 bases and J by 6 bases, and 12 bases separated the two germline ends. Germline lookup yields CDR1 SGHDT and CDR2 YYEEEE. DNA for the CDR3: TGTGCCAGCAGCTTCCGTCTAGCGCCCGAGCAGTACGTC. As protein: CASSFRLAPEQYV.

This rearrangement joins TRBV27 to TRBJ1-6; possible D gene TRBD1, 6 bases. This CDR3 spans 13 amino acids. Trimming left V 6 bases short and J 14 bases short, with 17 bases between. CDR1 and CDR2 from the germline V gene are MNHEY and SMNVEV (reference sequence). In nucleotides, the CDR3 is TGTGCCAGCAGCTCCGGGGGCCGCCGGACCCTCCACTTT. This gives the protein CASSSGGRRTLHF.

This chain connects TRBV28 to TRBJ2-4; possibly TRBD1 for D (6 bases). The CDR3 totals 14 residues. Germline V gene sequence: CDR1 MDHEN, CDR2 SYDVKM. Between the trimmed V and J ends, which lost 3 bases and 8 bases, there was a span of 14 bases. CDR3 loop: CASSFKGRGHIQYF. In DNA, the CDR3 is TGTGCCAGCAGTTTTAAGGGCAGGGGTCACATTCAGTACTTC.

The chain recombines TRBV4-3 with TRBJ2-3, with 9 bases matching TRBD2. Germline V lookup: CDR1 LGHNA, CDR2 YSLEER. J lost 9 bases, V lost 0 bases, and 13 bases had no gene match. The CDR3 sequence is 17 residues long. CDR3 in DNA: TGCGCCAGCAGCCAAGAACCCTGGCGGGAGGGCCGGGGGACGCAGTATTTT. Translating it yields CASSQEPWREGRGTQYF.

DNA of the CDR3: TGTGCCAGTAGTATAACCACTAGCGGGAGATCTAATGAGCAGTTCTTC. Translated: CASSITTSGRSNEQFF. V usage is TRBV19 and J usage is TRBJ2-1; 11 bases line up with TRBD2. Germline V CDR1 and CDR2: LNHDA, SQIVND (reference sequence). Unmatched junction bases numbered 7, after V lost 2 bases and J lost 7 bases. CDR3 size: 16 residues.

The chain is built from TRBV6-4 and TRBJ1-1; D is ambiguous. Trimming took 3 bases from V and 0 from J, leaving 5 bases between them. CDR1 MRHNA and CDR2 SNTAGT come from the germline V gene. This CDR3 is 13 amino acids long. This CDR3 reads CASSEMVNTEAFF. The CDR3 region has the DNA TGTGCCAGCAGTGAGATGGTGAACACTGAAGCTTTCTTT.